Sequencing of this T cell receptor beta chain was carried out in a study of blood T cell repertoires in COVID-19. Turning to the study itself: Samples representing acute and convalescent COVID-19 were sourced from the United States, Italy and Spain. The cDNA or gDNA used as material had been derived from T cells, B-cell-depleted T cells, or PBMCs.

This clone was seen once. Trimming removed 4 bases at V and 2 bases at J, with 15 bases between. This CDR3 has 15 amino acids. CDR1 and CDR2 (germline): SGHRS, YFSETQ. Per the study methods: Reference gene primer amplification in the assay estimated nucleated cell counts. This table comes from immunoSEQ multiplex PCR, and its TCRdb copy is limited to in-frame clones, with some not included. The V and J calls and clone size are taken from that table; D and trimming were inferred from the DNA. Of approximately 310,000 clones listed, 87% are singletons. Specimen: peripheral blood. This TCR derives from a woman in her forties or fifties who had recovered from COVID-19. The gene calls are TRBV5-1 and TRBJ1-1; D uncertain. Written as DNA, the CDR3 is TGCGCCAGCAGCCCCGGACTGCCCCCCAACACTGAAGCTTTCTTT. Its translation: CASSPGLPPNTEAFF.